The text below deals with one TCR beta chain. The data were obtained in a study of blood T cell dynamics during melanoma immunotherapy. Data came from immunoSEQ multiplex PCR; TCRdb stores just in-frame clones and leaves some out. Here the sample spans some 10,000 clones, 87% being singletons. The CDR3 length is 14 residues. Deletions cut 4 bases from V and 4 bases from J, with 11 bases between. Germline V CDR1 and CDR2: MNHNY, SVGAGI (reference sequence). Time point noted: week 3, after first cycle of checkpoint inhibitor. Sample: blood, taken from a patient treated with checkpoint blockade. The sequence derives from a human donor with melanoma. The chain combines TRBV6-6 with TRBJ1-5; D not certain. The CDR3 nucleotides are TGTGCCAGCAGTTTTCAGGAAAATAATCAGCCCCAGCATTTT. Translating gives CASSFQENNQPQHF.